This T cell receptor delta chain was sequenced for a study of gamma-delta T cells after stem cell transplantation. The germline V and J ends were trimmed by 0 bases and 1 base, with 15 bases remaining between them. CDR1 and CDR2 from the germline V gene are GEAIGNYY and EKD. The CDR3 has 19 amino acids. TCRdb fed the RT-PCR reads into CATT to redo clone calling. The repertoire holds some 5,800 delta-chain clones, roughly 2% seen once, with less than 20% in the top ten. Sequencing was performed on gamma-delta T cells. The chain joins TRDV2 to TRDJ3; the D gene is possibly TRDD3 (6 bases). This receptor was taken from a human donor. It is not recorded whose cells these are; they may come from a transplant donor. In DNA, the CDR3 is TGTGCCTGTGACACCGTTGGGGATTCCGCATCCTGGGACACCCGACAGATGTTTTTC. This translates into CACDTVGDSASWDTRQMFF.